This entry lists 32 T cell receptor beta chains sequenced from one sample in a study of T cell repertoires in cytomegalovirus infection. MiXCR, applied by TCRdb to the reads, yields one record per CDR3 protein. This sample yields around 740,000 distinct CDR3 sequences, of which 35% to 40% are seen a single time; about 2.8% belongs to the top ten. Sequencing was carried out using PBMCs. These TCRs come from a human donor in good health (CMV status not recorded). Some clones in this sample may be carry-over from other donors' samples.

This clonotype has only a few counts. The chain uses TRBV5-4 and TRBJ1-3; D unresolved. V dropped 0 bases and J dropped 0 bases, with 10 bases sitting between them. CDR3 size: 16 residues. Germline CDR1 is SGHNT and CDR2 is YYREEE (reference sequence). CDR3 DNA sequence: TGTGCCAGCAGCTTGGATGGCCCTCACTCTGGAAACACCATATATTTT. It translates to CASSLDGPHSGNTIYF.

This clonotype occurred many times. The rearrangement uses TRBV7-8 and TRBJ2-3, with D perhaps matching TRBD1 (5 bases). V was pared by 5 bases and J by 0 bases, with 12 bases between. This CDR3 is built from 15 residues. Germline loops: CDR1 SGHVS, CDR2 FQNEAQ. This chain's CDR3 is CASSLRQKSTDTQYF. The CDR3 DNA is TGTGCCAGCAGCCTCCGACAGAAAAGCACAGATACGCAGTATTTT.

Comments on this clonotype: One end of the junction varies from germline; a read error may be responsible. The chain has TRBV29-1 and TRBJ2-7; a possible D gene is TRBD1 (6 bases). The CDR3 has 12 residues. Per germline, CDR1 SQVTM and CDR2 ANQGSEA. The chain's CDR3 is CSVSGTPYEQSF. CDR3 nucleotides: TGCAGCGTTTCCGGGACACCCTACGAGCAGTCCTTC.

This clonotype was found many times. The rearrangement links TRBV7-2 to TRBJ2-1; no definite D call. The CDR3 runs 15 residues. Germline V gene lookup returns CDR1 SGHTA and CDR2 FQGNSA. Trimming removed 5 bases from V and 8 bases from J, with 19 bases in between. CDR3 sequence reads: CASSLHPPEADEQFF. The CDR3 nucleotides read TGTGCCAGCAGCCTACACCCCCCCGAGGCGGATGAGCAGTTCTTC.

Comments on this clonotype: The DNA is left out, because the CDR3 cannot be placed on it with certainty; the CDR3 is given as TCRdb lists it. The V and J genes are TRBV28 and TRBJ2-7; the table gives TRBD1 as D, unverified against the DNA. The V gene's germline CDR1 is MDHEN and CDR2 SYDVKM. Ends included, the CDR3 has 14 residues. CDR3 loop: CASSSSDRLYEQYF.

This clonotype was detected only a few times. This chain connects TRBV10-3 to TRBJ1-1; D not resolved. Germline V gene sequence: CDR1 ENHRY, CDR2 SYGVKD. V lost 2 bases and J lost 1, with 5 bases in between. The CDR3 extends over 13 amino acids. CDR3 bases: TGTGCCATCAGTGAGGGTGCGAACACTGAAGCTTTCTTT. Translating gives CAISEGANTEAFF.

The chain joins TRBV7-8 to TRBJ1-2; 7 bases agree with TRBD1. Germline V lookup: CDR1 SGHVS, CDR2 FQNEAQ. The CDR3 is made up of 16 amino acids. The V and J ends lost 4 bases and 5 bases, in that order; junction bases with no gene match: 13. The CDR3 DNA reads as TGTGCCAGCAGCTCTGACAGGGAATCGCGCTCGTATGGCTACACCTTC. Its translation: CASSSDRESRSYGYTF.

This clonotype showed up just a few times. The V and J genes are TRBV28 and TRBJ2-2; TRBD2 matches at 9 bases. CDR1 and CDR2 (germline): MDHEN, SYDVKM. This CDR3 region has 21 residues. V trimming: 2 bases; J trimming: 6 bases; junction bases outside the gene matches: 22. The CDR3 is CASSLGAGWRLAGREAGELFF. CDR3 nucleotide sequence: TGTGCCAGCAGTTTAGGAGCTGGATGGAGGCTAGCGGGGAGGGAGGCCGGGGAGCTGTTTTTT.

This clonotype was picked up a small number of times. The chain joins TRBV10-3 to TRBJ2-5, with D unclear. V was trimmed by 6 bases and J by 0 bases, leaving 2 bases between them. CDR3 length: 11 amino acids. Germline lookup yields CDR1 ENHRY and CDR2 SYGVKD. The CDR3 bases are TGTGCCATCAGAAACCAAGAGACCCAGTACTTC. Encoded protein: CAIRNQETQYF.

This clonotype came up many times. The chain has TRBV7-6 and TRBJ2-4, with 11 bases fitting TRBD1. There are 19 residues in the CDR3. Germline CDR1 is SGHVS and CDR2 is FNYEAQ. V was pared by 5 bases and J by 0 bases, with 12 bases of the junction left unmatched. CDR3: CASSPYPRGTGGAKNIQYF. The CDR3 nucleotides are TGTGCCAGCAGCCCCTATCCTCGAGGGACAGGGGGAGCCAAAAACATTCAGTACTTC.

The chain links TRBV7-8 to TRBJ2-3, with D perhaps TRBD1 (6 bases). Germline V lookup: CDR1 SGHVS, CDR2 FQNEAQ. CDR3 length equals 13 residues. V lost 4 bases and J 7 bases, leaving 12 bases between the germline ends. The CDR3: CASSSRQAHTQYF. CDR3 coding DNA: TGTGCCAGCAGCTCAAGACAGGCCCATACGCAGTATTTT.

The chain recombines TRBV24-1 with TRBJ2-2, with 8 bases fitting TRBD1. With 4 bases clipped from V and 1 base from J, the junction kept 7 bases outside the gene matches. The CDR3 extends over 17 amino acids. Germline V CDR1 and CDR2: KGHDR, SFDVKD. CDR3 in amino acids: CATSDPTGTGNTGELFF. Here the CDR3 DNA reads TGTGCCACCAGTGACCCGACCGGGACAGGGAACACCGGGGAGCTGTTTTTT.

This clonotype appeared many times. CDR3 sequence reads: CASSQAGGTDTQYF. The DNA of the CDR3 is TGTGCCAGCAGCCAAGCGGGCGGCACAGATACGCAGTATTTT. The chain employs TRBV7-6 and TRBJ2-3; D may be TRBD2 (6 bases). Trimming pared 5 bases from V and 1 base from J, leaving 10 bases between. The length of the CDR3 is 14 residues. Germline V gives CDR1 SGHVS, CDR2 FNYEAQ.

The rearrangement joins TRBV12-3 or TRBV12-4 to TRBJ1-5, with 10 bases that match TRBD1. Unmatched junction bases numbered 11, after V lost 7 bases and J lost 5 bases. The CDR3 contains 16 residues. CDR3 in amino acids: CASKPETGGEHQPQHF. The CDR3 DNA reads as TGTGCCAGCAAACCCGAGACAGGGGGCGAGCATCAGCCCCAGCATTTT.

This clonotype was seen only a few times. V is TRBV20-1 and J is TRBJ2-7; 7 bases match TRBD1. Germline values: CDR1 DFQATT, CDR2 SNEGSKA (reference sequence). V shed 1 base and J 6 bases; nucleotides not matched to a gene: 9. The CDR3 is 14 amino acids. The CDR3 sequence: CSARAGGSYTEQYF. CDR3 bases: TGCAGTGCTAGAGCAGGGGGATCCTACACCGAGCAGTACTTC.

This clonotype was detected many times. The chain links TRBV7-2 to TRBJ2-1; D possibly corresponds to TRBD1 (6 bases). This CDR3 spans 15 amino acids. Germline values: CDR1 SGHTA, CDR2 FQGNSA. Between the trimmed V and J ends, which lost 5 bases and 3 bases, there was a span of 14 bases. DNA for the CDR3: TGTGCCAGCAGCGGCGGACAGAGACTCTACAATGAGCAGTTCTTC. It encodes CASSGGQRLYNEQFF.

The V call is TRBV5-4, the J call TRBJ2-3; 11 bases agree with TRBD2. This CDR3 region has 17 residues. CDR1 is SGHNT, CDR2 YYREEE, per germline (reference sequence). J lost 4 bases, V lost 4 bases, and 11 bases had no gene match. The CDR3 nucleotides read TGTGCCAGCAGCCGTGGTAGCGGGAGGGCCGTCGCAGATACGCAGTATTTT. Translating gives CASSRGSGRAVADTQYF.

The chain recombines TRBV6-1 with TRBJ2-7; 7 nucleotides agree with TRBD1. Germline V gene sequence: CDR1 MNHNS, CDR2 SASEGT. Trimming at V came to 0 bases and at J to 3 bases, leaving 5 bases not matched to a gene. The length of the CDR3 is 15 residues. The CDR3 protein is CASSEAQRQGYEQYF. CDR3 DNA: TGTGCCAGCAGTGAAGCGCAAAGACAGGGCTACGAGCAGTACTTC.

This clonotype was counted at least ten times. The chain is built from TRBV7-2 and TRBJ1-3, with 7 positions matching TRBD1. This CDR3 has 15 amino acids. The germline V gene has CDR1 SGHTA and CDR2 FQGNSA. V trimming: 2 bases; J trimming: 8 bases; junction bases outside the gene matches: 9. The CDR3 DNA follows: TGTGCCAGCAGCTTAAGGGGGCGGATGCTAGACACCATATATTTT. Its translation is CASSLRGRMLDTIYF. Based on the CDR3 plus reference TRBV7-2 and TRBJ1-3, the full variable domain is GAGVSQSPSNKVTEKGKDVELRCDPISGHTALYWYRQSLGQGLEFLIYFQGNSAPDKSGLPSDRFSAERTGGSVSTLTIQRTQQEDSAVYLCASSLRGRMLDTIYFGEGSWLTVV.

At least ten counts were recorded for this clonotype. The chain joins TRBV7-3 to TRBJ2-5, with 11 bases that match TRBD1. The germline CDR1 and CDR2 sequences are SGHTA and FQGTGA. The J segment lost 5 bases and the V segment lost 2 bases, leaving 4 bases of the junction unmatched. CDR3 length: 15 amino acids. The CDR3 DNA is TGTGCCAGCAGCTTACGGACAGGGGGCATGGAGACCCAGTACTTC. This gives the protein CASSLRTGGMETQYF.

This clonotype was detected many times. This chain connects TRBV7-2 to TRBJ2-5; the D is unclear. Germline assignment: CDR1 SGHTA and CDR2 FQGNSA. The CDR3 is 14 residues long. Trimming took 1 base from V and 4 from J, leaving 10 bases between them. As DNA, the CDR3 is TGTGCCAGCAGCTTAGGTAGTTTACGAGAGACCCAGTACTTC. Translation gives CASSLGSLRETQYF.

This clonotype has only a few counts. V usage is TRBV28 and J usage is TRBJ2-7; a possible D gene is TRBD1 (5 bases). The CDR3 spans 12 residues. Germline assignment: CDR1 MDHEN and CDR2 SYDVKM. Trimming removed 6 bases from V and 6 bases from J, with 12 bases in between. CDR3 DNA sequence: TGTGCCAGCAGCTCAGACAGTATCGAGCAGTACTTC. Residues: CASSSDSIEQYF.

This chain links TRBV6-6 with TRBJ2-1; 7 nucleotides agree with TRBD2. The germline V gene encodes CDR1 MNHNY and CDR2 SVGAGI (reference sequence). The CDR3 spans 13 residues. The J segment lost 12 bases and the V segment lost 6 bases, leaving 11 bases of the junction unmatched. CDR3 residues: CASSPERGLGQFF. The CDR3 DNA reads TGTGCCAGCAGCCCTGAGCGGGGATTGGGGCAGTTCTTC.

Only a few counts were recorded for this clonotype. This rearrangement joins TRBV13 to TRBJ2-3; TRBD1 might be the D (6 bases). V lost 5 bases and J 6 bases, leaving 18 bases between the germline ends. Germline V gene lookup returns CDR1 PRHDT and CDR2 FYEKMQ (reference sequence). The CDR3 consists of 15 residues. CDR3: CASSLTGQPVDTQYF. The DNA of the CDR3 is TGTGCCAGCAGCCTAACTGGACAGCCCGTGGATACGCAGTATTTT.

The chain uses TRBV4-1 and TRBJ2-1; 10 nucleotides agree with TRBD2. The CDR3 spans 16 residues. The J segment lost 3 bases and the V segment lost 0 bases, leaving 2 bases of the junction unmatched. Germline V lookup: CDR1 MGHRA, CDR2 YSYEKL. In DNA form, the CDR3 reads TGCGCCAGCAGCCAAGAGATAGCGGGAGGCTACAATGAGCAGTTCTTC. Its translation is CASSQEIAGGYNEQFF.

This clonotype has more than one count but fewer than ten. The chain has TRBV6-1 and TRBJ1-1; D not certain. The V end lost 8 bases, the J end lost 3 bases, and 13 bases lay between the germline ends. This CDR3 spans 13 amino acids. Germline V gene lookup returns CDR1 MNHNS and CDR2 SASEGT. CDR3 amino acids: CASSPREDTEAFF. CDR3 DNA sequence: TGTGCCAGCTCACCGAGGGAGGACACTGAAGCTTTCTTT.

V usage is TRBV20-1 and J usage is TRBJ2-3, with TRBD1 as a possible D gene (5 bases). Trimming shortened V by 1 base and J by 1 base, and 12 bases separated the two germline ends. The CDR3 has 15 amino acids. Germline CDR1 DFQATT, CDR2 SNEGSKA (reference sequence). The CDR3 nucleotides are TGCAGTGCTAGAGTAGGCAGGGTGGGCACAGATACGCAGTATTTT. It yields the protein CSARVGRVGTDTQYF.

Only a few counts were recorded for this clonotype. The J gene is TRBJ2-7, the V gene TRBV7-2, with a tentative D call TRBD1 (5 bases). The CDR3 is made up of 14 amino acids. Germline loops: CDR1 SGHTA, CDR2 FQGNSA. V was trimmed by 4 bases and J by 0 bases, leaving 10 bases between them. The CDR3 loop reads CASSWTNPSYEQYF. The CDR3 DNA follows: TGTGCCAGCAGCTGGACAAATCCCTCCTACGAGCAGTACTTC.

CDR3 sequence reads: CASSQAARSTDTQYF. CDR3 DNA sequence: TGCGCCAGCAGCCAAGCGGCCCGAAGCACAGATACGCAGTATTTT. This chain connects TRBV4-1 to TRBJ2-3; D is uncertain. CDR1 is MGHRA, CDR2 YSYEKL, per germline. V lost 1 base and J lost 0, with 8 bases in between. This CDR3 has 15 residues.

The CDR3 protein is CASSQDQPYEQYF. In DNA form, the CDR3 reads TGTGCCAGCAGCCAAGATCAGCCCTACGAGCAGTACTTC. The chain joins TRBV4-2 to TRBJ2-7; no clear D gene. The length of the CDR3 is 13 residues. Germline-derived CDR1 and CDR2 are LGHNA and YNFKEQ. V was cut by 0 bases and J by 2 bases, with 5 bases left in between.

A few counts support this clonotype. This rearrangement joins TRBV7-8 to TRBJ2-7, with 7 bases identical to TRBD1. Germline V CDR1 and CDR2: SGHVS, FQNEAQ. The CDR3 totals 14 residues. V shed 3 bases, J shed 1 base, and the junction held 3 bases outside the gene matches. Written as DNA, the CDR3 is TGTGCCAGCAGCTTGAACAGGGGATCCTACGAGCAGTACTTC. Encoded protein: CASSLNRGSYEQYF.

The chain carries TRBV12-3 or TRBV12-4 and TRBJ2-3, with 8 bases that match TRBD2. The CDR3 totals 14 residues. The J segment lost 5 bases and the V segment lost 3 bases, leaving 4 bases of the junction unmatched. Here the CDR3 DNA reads TGTGCCAGCAGTTTTAGCGGGATGGGAGATACGCAGTATTTT. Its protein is CASSFSGMGDTQYF.